This TCR beta chain emerged from a study of T cells after yellow fever vaccination. The study's findings and limits: Overlap between CD4 and CD8 compartments was detected for a small share of clonotypes. Though it reached lower strength, the secondary response hit its peak faster, day 5 versus 15. Boosting was followed by the reappearance of most primary-vaccination clones (roughly 96% CD4, roughly 90% CD8).

The CDR3 consists of 16 residues. Germline values: CDR1 SGHTA, CDR2 FQGNSA. J lost 2 bases, V lost 8 bases, and 8 bases had no gene match. Template-switching 5'RACE yielded the TCR cDNA; a universal primer site and UMIs were added in the process. TCRdb used MiXCR to reprocess the 5' RACE reads, holding one entry per CDR3 protein. Of around 120,000 distinct CDR3 sequences in the sample, about 7% were seen once. The sample holds many counts of this clonotype. Antigen specificity is unknown. The chain joins TRBV7-2 to TRBJ2-6; 8 bases are shared with TRBD2. The origin of this receptor is a man aged 18 to 30 who received the YFV17D yellow fever vaccine. The sequences come from CD4+ T cells sorted from PBMCs, collected more than 40 days after the first yellow fever vaccination. The CDR3: CASAIRGGAGANVLTF. In nucleotides, the CDR3 is TGTGCCAGCGCAATACGGGGGGGGGCTGGGGCCAACGTCCTGACTTTC.